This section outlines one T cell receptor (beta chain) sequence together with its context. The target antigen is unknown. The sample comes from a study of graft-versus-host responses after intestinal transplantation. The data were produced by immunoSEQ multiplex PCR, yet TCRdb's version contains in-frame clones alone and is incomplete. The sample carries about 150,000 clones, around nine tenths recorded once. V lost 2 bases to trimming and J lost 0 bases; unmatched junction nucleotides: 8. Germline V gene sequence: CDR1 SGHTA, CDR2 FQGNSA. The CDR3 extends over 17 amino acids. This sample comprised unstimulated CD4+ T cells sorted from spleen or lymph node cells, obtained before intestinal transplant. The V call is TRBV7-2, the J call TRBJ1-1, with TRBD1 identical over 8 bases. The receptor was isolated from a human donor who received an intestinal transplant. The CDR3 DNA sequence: TGTGCCAGCAGCTTAAGGACAGGGTCAATCTTGAACACTGAAGCTTTCTTT. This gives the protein CASSLRTGSILNTEAFF.